This TCR beta chain was profiled in a study of blood T cell repertoires in COVID-19. Study-wide background: Sites in the United States, Italy and Spain provided acute and convalescent COVID-19 samples. PBMCs, B-cell-depleted T cells, or T cells provided the cDNA or gDNA that made up the material.

As originally analysed: From reference gene primer amplification, estimates of nucleated cell counts were derived. Sequenced by immunoSEQ multiplex PCR; TCRdb stores in-frame clones only, minus some. V, J and clone size are those of that table, while D and trimming were read from the DNA. The sample yields some 200,000 clones, less than 90% seen once. This clonotype originated in a woman older than 75 with COVID-19, enrolled during active disease. Sequenced sample: peripheral blood.

The CDR3 nucleotides are TGTGCCAGCAGCTCGGGGGTAGACGCTTTCTTT. Translating it yields CASSSGVDAFF. The chain carries TRBV14 and TRBJ1-1; D might be TRBD1 (5 bases). The CDR3 loop spans 11 amino acids. The germline gives CDR1 SGHDN, CDR2 FVKESK. The V and J ends lost 5 bases and 11 bases respectively, with 12 bases between them.